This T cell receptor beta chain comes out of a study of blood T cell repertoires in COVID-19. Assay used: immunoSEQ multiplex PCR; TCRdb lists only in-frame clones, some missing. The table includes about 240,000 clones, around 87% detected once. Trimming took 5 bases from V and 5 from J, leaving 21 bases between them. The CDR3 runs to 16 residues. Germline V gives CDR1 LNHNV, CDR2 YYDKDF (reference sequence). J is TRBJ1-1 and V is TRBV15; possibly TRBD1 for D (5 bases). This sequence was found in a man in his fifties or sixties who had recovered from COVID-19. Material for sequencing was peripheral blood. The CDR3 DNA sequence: TGTGCCACCAGCGCCCCTGGGGCAGTGGGGGGGACTGAAGCTTTCTTT. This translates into CATSAPGAVGGTEAFF.